This T cell receptor beta chain came from a study of T cell clonality in common variable immunodeficiency. The CDR3 sequence is 16 residues long. Germline-derived CDR1 and CDR2 are SGHRS and YFSETQ. Losses at the gene ends were 4 bases for V and 0 bases for J; bases not matched to a gene: 4. Data came from immunoSEQ multiplex PCR; TCRdb stores just in-frame clones and leaves some out. The sample yields around 19,000 clones, without any singletons. In this sample, this clone turned up a few times. No antigen is known for it. The CDR3 end is not reached by the read, which stops 3 residues before it; the germline J gene fills it in. Study results and caveats: CVID patient heterogeneity limited repertoire-clinical complication correlations. In common variable immunodeficiency, TCR beta chains reportedly carried fewer deletions and N-nucleotide insertions.

The rearrangement joins TRBV5-1 to TRBJ2-3; 11 bases are shared with TRBD1. The TCR was taken from a human donor with common variable immunodeficiency. Sequencing was performed on peripheral blood mononuclear cells. The DNA read from the CDR3 is TGCGCCAGCAGCCCCGGGGACAGGGGGAGCACAGATACG. Translation: CASSPGDRGSTDT. The full CDR3 protein reads CASSPGDRGSTDTQYF.